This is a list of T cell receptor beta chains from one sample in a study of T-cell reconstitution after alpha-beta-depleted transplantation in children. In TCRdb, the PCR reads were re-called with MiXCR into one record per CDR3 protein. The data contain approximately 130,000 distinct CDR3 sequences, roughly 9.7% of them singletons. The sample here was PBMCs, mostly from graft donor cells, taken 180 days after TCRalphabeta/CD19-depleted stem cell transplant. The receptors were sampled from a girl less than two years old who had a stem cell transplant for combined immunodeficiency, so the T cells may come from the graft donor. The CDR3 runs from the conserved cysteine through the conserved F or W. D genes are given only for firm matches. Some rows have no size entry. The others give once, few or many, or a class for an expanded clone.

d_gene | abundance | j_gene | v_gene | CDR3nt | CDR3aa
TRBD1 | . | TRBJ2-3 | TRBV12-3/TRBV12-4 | TGTGCCAACACTTCGACAGGGAGCACAGATACGCAGTATTTT | CANTSTGSTDTQYF
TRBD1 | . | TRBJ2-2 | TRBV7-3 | TGTGCCAGCAGCCCCGACAGGGGGCGGAGCGGGGAGCTGTTTTTT | CASSPDRGRSGELFF
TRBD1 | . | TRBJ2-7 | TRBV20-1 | TGCAGTGCTCTAGCCGGGACAGGGCCTCCCTACGAGCAGTACTTC | CSALAGTGPPYEQYF
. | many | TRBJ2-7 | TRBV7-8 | TGTGCCAGCAGCCCCCGGTGGGGGGACGAGCAGTACTTC | CASSPRWGDEQYF
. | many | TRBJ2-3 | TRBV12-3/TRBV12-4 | TGTGCCAGCAGTTCTGCGCTCACGGGCGCAGATACGCAGTATTTT | CASSSALTGADTQYF
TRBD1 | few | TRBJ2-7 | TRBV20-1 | TGCAGTGCTGAATGGACAGGGCGGTACGAGCAGTACTTC | CSAEWTGRYEQYF
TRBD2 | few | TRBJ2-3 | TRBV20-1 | TGCAGTGCTAGTGCCCCACTAGCGGGGGGCACAGATACGCAGTATTTT | CSASAPLAGGTDTQYF
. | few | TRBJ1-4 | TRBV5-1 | TGCGCCAGCAGCTTGGGAAGTGGGCAGGTCCCATCCGAGGATGAAAAACTGTTTTTT | CASSLGSGQVPSEDEKLFF
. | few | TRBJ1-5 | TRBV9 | TGTGCCAGCAGCGCCTCGGGGTCTGGCAATCAGCCCCAGCATTTT | CASSASGSGNQPQHF
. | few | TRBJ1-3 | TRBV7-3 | TGTGCCAGCAGCTTTGGGGGGCTCGGAAACACCATATATTTT | CASSFGGLGNTIYF
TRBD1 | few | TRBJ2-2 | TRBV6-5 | TGTGCCAGCAGTTACTCGGGGCAGGGGGACACCGGGGAGCTGTTTTTT | CASSYSGQGDTGELFF
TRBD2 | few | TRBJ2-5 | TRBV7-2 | TGTGCCAGCAGCAAAATTGAGCGGGGGTTTCAAGAGACCCAGTACTTC | CASSKIERGFQETQYF
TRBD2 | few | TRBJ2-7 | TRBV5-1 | TGCGCCAGCAGCCGCCGGACTAGCGGGGTGTCCTACGAGCAGTACTTC | CASSRRTSGVSYEQYF
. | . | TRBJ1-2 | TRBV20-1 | TGCAGTGCGCTGGGACGGGGATCCTATGGCTACACCTTC | CSALGRGSYGYTF
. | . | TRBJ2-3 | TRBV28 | TGTGCCAGCAGCCGCACGCGCAGGGTGGATACGCAGTATTTT | CASSRTRRVDTQYF
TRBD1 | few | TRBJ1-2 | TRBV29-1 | TGCAGCGTCAGGGACAGGGCGCCAGAGGACTATGGCTACACCTTC | CSVRDRAPEDYGYTF
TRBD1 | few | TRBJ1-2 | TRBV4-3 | TGCGCCAGCAGCTATACCGCCGACAGGGGGAATGGCTACACCTTC | CASSYTADRGNGYTF
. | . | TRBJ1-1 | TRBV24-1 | TGTGCCACCAGCGGGACTCACACTGAAGCTTTCTTT | CATSGTHTEAFF
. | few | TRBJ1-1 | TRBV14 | TGTGCCAGCAGCCAAGGACACCCAGTATCTAAAGCTTTCTTT | CASSQGHPVSKAFF
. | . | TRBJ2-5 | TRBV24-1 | TGTGACACCAGTGATTTAAGAGTCGAGACCCAGTACTTC | CDTSDLRVETQYF
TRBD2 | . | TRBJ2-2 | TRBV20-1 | TGCAGTGCTAGAAGTGCTAGCGGTATCGGGGAGCTGTTTTTT | CSARSASGIGELFF
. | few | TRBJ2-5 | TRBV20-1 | TGCAGTGAAATTGGCCAGCGCGAGACCCAGTACTTC | CSEIGQRETQYF
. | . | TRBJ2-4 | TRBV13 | TGTGCCAGCAGCTCCCTCGTCGGGGCCCGGGCCAAAAACATTCAGTACTTC | CASSSLVGARAKNIQYF
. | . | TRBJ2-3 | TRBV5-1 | TGCGCCAGCAGCTTGGCCGGATACACAGATACGCAGTATTTT | CASSLAGYTDTQYF
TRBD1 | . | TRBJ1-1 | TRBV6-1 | TGTGCCAGCAGTAAAGACAGGGGGCCTACTGAAGCTTTCTTT | CASSKDRGPTEAFF
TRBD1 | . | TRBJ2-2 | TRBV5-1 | TGCGCCAGCAGCTTGGAGGGACAGGCGGGGACCGGGGAGCTGTTTTTT | CASSLEGQAGTGELFF
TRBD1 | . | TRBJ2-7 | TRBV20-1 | TGCAGTGCTAGAGATGGGACAGATACTAGGAAGCAGTACTTC | CSARDGTDTRKQYF
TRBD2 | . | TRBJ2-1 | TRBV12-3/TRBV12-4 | TGTGCCAGCAGTACCCGCGAGCGGGGGGTGAAGTTCTTC | CASSTRERGVKFF
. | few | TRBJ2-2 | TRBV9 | TGTGCCAGCTATCAGGAAAACACCGGGGAGCTGTTTTTT | CASYQENTGELFF
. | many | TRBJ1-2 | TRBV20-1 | TGCAGTGTTAGAGGGTTTGGCACCGACACCTTC | CSVRGFGTDTF
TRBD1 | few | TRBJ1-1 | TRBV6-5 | TGTGCCAGTTACAGGGACAGGACTGAAGCTTTCTTT | CASYRDRTEAFF
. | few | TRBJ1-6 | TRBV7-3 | TGTGCCAGCAGCTTACAGGGTCCTGGTAATTCACCCCTCCACTTT | CASSLQGPGNSPLHF
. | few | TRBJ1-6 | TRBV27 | TGTGCCAGCAGTTTAGCGTCGGATTCACCCCTCCACTTT | CASSLASDSPLHF
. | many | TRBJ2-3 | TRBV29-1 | TGCAGCGTTGGACCCTTCGAAACGCAGTATTTT | CSVGPFETQYF
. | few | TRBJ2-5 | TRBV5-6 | TGTGCCAGCAGCTGGGCGGGGTCCCAAGAGACCCAGTACTTC | CASSWAGSQETQYF
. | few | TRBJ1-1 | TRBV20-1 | TGCAGTGCTAGAGATGGGGGACGGCCGTACACTGAAGCTTTCTTT | CSARDGGRPYTEAFF
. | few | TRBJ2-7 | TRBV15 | TGTGCCACCAGCAGAGATCCGGGAGTCTACGAGCAGTACTTC | CATSRDPGVYEQYF
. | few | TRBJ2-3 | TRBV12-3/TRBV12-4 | TGTGCCAGCAGCTCGGGCGACAGGACACACACAGATACGCAGTATTTT | CASSSGDRTHTDTQYF
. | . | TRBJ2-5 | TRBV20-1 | TGCAGTGCTCCGATCGGCGGGGTCCAAGAGACCCAGTACTTC | CSAPIGGVQETQYF
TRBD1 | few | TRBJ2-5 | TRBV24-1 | TGTGCCACCAGTGATTTGGGGACAGGTCCGGAGACCCAGTACTTC | CATSDLGTGPETQYF
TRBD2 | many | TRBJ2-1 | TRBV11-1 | TGTGCCAGCAGCTTAGATAGGGCGGGAGAATACTCCTACAATGAGCAGTTCTTC | CASSLDRAGEYSYNEQFF
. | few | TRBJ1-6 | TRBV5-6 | TGTGCCAGCAGCTTGGTTCCGGGAGAAGGGTCACCCCTCCACTTT | CASSLVPGEGSPLHF
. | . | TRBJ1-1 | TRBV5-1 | TGCGCCAGCAGCCCTGGAGTTACGAACACTGAAGCTTTCTTT | CASSPGVTNTEAFF
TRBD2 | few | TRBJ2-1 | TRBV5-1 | TGCGCCAGGGTGTTAGCGGGGGGTTACAATGAGCAGTTCTTC | CARVLAGGYNEQFF
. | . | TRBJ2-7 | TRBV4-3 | TGCGCCAGCAGCCAAGATTGGGGGTACGAGCAGTACTTC | CASSQDWGYEQYF
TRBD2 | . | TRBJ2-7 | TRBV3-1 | TGTGCCAGCAGCCCAGGACTAGCGGGAGTTGACGAGCAGTACTTC | CASSPGLAGVDEQYF
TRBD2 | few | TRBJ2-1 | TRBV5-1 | TGCGCCAGCAGCTCCCTTTCCCCTCCCTCCGGGACTAGCGCGAATGAGCAGTTCTTC | CASSSLSPPSGTSANEQFF
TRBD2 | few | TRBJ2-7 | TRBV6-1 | TGTGCCAGCAGTGAAGGGGGGGGGGAGGTCTACGAGCAGTACTTC | CASSEGGGEVYEQYF
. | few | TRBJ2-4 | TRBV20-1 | TGCAGTGCTGACGGCCCGAAAAACATTCAGTACTTC | CSADGPKNIQYF
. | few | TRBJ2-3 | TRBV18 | TGTGCCAGCTCCCTCGGGACGGCAGAAGCAGATACGCAGTATTTT | CASSLGTAEADTQYF
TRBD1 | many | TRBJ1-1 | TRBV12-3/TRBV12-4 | TGTGCCAGCAGAAAAACAGGGGACACTGAAGCTTTCTTT | CASRKTGDTEAFF
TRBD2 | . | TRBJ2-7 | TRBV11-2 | TGTGCCAGCAGCTTAGTAGGACTAGCGGGAGGGTTGGAGCAGTACTTC | CASSLVGLAGGLEQYF